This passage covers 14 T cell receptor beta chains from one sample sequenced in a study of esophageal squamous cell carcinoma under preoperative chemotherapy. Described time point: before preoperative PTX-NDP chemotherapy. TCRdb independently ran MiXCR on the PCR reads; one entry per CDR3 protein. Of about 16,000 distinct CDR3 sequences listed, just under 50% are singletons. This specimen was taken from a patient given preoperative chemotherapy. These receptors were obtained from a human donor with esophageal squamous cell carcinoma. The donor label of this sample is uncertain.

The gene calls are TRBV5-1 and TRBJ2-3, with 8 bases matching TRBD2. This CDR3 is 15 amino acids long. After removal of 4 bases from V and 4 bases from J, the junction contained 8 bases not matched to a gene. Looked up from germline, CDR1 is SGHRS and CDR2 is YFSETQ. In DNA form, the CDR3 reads TGCGCCAGCAGCCCGGGCAGTAGCGGGGCAGATACGCAGTATTTT. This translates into CASSPGSSGADTQYF. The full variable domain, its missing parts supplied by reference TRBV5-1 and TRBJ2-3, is KAGVTQTPRYLIKTRGQQVTLSCSPISGHRSVSWYQQTPGQGLQFLFEYFSETQRNKGNFPGRFSGRQFSNSRSEMNVSTLELGDSALYLCASSPGSSGADTQYFGPGTRLTVL.

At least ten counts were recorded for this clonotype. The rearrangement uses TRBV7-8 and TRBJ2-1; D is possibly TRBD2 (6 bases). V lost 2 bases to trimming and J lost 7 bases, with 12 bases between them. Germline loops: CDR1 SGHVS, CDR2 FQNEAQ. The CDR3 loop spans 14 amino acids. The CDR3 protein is CASSLPGRDNEQFF. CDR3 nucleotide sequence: TGTGCCAGCAGCTTACCCGGGAGAGATAATGAGCAGTTCTTC.

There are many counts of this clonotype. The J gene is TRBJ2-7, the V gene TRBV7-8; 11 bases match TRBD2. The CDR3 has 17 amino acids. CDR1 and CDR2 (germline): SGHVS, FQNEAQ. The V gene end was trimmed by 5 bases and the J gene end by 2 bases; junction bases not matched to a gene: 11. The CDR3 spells CASSKLVAGGPAYEQYF. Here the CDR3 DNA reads TGTGCCAGCAGCAAACTAGTAGCGGGAGGGCCCGCCTACGAGCAGTACTTC.

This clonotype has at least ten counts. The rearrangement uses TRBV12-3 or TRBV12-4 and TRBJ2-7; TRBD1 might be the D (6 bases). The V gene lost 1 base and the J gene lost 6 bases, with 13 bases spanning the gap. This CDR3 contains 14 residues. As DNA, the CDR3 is TGTGCCAGCAGTTTAGGCAGGGGTCCCATCGAGCAGTACTTC. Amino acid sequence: CASSLGRGPIEQYF.

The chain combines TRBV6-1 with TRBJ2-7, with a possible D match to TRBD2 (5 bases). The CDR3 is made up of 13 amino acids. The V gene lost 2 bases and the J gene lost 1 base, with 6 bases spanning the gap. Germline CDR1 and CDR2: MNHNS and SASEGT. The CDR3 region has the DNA TGTGCCAGCAGTGAAACGGGATCCTACGAGCAGTACTTC. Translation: CASSETGSYEQYF.

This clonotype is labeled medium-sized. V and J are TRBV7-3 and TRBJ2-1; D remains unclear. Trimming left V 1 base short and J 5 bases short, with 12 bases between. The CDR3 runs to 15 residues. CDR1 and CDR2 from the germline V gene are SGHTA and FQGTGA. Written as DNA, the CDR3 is TGTGCCAGCAGCTTAATATCCGGGTTAAACAATGAGCAGTTCTTC. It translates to CASSLISGLNNEQFF.

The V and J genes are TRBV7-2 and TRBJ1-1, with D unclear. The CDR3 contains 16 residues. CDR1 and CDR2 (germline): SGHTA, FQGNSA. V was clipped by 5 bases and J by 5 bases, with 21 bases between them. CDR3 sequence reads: CASSPGGTLSRTEAFF. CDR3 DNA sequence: TGTGCCAGCAGCCCAGGAGGTACTCTTTCGAGGACTGAAGCTTTCTTT.

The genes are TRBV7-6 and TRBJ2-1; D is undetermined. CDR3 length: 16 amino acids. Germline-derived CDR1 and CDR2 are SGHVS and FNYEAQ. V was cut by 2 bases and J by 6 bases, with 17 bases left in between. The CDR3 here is CASSLFGSSVPNEQFF. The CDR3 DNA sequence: TGTGCCAGCAGCTTATTTGGCTCCTCGGTGCCCAATGAGCAGTTCTTC.

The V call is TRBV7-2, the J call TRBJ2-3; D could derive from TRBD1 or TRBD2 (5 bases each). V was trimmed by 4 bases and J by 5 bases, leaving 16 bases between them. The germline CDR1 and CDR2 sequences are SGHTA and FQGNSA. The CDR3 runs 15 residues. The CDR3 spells CASSSRRVGGDTQYF. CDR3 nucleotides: TGTGCCAGCAGCTCCCGCCGAGTTGGGGGAGATACGCAGTATTTT.

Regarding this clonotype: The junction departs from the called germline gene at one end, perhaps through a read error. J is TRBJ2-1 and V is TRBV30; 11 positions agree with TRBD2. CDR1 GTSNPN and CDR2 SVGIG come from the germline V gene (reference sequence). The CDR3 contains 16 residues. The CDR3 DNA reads TGTGCCGGGAGGACTAGCGGGCCCCTGAGGGGAAATGAGCAGTTCTTC. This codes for CAGRTSGPLRGNEQFF.

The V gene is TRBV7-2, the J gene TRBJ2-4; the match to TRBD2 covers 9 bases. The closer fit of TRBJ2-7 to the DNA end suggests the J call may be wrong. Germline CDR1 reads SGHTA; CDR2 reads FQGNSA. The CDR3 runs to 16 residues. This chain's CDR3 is CASSPRGGTRLYEQYF. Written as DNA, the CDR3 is TGTGCCAGCAGCCCGCGGGGGGGGACACGGCTCTACGAGCAGTACTTC.

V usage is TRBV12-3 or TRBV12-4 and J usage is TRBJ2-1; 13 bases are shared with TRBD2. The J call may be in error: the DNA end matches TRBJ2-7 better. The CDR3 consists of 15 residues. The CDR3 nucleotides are TGTGCCAGCAGTTCGGGACTAGCGGGGACCTACGAGCAGTACTTC. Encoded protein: CASSSGLAGTYEQYF.

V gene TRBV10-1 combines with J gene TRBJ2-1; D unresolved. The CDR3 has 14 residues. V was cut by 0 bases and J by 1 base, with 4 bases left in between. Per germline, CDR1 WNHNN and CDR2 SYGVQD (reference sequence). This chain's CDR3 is CASSESTSYNEQFF. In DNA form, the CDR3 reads TGCGCCAGCAGTGAGTCCACGTCCTACAATGAGCAGTTCTTC.

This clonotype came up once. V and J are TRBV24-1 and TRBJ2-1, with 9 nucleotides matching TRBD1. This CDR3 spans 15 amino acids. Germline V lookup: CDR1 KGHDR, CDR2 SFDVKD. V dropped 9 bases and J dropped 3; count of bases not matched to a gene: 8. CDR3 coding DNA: TGTGCCACCTCTCGACGGGGACAGGGCTACAATGAGCAGTTCTTC. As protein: CATSRRGQGYNEQFF.